The clone carrying this TCR beta chain came up many times. The data stem from a study of molecular identifiers for immune sequencing clone quantification. TCRdb used MiXCR to reprocess the PCR reads, holding one entry per CDR3 protein. The profile shows 80,000 to 95,000 distinct CDR3 sequences, 15% to 20% of them singletons. CDR1 and CDR2 (germline): MNHEY, SVGAGI. V lost 0 bases, J lost 10 bases, and 12 bases lay in between. This CDR3 spans 13 amino acids. The rearrangement joins TRBV6-5 to TRBJ1-1, with D unresolved. This TCR was sampled from a human donor in good health. Some libraries in this study had Jurkat cell RNA spiked in. The sequenced sample consisted of naive CD8+ T cells from blood, with Jurkat cell RNA spiked in. Indicated subset: FACS-sorted CD8+CD4-CCR7+CD45RA+ naive T cells. CDR3 in amino acids: CASSYSRLRGAFF. The CDR3, as DNA: TGTGCCAGCAGTTACTCGAGACTACGGGGAGCTTTCTTT.